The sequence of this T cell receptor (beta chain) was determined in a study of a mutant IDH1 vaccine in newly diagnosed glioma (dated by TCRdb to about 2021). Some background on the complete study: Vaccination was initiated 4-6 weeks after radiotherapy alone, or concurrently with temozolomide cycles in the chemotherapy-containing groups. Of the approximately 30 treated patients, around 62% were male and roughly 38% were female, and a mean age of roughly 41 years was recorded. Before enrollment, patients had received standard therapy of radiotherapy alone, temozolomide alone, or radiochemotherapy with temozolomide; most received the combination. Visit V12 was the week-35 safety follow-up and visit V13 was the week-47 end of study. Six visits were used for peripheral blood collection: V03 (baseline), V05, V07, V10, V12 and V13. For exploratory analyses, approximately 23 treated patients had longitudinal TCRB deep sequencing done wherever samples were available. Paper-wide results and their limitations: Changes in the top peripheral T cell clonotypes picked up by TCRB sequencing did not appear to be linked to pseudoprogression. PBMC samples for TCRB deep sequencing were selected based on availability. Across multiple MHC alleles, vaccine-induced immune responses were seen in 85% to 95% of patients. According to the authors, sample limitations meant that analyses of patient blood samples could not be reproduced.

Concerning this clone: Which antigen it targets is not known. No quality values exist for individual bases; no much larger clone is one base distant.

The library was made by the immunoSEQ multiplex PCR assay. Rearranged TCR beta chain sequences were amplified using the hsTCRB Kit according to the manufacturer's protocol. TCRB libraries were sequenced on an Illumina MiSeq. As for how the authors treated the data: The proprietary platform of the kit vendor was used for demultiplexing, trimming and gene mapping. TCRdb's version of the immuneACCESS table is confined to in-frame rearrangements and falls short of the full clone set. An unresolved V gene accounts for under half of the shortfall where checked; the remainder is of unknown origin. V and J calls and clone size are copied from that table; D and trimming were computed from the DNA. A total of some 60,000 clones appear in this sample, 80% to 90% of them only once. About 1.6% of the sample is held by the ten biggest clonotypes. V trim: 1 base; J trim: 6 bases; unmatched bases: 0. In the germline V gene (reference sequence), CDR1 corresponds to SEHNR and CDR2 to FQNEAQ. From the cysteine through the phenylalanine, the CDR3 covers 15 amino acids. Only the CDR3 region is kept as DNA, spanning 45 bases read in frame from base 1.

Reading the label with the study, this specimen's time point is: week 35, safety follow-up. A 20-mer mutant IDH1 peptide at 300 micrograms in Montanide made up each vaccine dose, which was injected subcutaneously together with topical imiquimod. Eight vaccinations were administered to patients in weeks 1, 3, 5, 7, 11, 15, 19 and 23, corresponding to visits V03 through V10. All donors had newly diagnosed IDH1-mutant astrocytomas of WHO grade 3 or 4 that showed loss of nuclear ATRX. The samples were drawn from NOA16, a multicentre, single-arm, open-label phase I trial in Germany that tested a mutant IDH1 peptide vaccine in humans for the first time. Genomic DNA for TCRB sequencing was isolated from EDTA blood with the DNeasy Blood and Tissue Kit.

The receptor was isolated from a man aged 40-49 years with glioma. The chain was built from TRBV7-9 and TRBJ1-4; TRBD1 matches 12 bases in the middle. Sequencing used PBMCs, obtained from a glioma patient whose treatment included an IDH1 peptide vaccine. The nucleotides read TGTGCCAGCAGCTTAGGGGACAGGGGGCATGAAAAACTGTTTTTT. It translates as CASSLGDRGHEKLFF.